This note documents a single T cell receptor (beta chain) sequence. Trimming stripped 2 bases from V and 3 bases from J, with 7 bases between. This CDR3 spans 14 amino acids. The sample is drawn from a study of cytomegalovirus exposure and HLA in healthy donors. This PCR relied on a set of 60 Vbeta primers and 13 Jbeta primers. The protocol was immunoSEQ multiplex PCR, while the TCRdb copy is restricted to in-frame clones and leaves out a portion. The table has about 90,000 clones, 62% seen once. What was sequenced was PBMCs. The origin of this receptor is a woman in her 30s in good health and CMV-seropositive. The chain joins TRBV23-1 to TRBJ1-4; D is uncertain. TRBV23-1 is known as an ORF, though its function is uncertain. In DNA form, the CDR3 reads TGCGCCAGCAGTCAAGAGGGTTCTAATGAAAAACTGTTTTTT. Translating gives CASSQEGSNEKLFF.